The 27 T cell receptor beta chains listed next were all sequenced from one sample in a study of Tregs in tolerant kidney transplant recipients. Some clones are missing from TCRdb's copy, which holds only in-frame ones; the method was immunoSEQ multiplex PCR. The table lists 200,000 to 300,000 clones, about 80% of them singletons. Source material: CD4+ T cells from blood. These receptors originate from a human donor in good health.

The rearrangement uses TRBV10-3 and TRBJ1-3, with D perhaps matching TRBD1 (5 bases). The CDR3 contains 14 residues. The germline V and J ends were trimmed by 7 bases and 0 bases, with 10 bases remaining between them. Germline CDR1 reads ENHRY; CDR2 reads SYGVKD. The CDR3 DNA reads as TGTGCCATCAAAGACAGTTACTCTGGAAACACCATATATTTT. Residues: CAIKDSYSGNTIYF.

This chain joins TRBV9 and TRBJ2-7, with 12 bases identical to TRBD2. The CDR3 runs to 17 residues. Germline CDR1 and CDR2: SGDLS and YYNGEE. V lost 0 bases and J lost 4; bases outside the gene matches: 8. CDR3 bases: TGTGCCAGCAGCGTAGATTCAACTAGCGGGGGGCGATACGAGCAGTACTTC. Translated, it gives CASSVDSTSGGRYEQYF.

The V and J genes are TRBV11-3 and TRBJ2-1; D may be TRBD2 (7 bases). The CDR3 spans 15 residues. Deletions cut 1 base from V and 5 bases from J, with 12 bases between. Per germline, CDR1 SGHNT and CDR2 YENEEA. CDR3 amino acids: CASSLVGGGDNEQFF. The CDR3 DNA is TGTGCCAGCAGCTTAGTGGGAGGGGGAGACAATGAGCAGTTCTTC.

Worth noting for this clone: Other nucleotide sequences from this sample produce the same CDR3. The V call is TRBV5-1, the J call TRBJ2-2, with 11 bases aligning to TRBD2. The V gene's germline CDR1 is SGHRS and CDR2 YFSETQ. With 2 bases clipped from V and 5 bases from J, the junction kept 5 bases outside the gene matches. There are 16 residues in the CDR3. CDR3 coding DNA: TGCGCCAGCAGCTTTTCCGGGACTAGCGGAACCGGGGAGCTGTTTTTT. Translation gives CASSFSGTSGTGELFF.

This chain joins TRBV6-6 and TRBJ1-1; D gene unclear. Germline values: CDR1 MNHNY, CDR2 SVGAGI (reference sequence). V lost 5 bases and J lost 1, with 11 bases in between. This CDR3 is built from 14 residues. In DNA, the CDR3 is TGTGCCAGCAGTGTGGGCGGGTCGAACACTGAAGCTTTCTTT. This sequence encodes CASSVGGSNTEAFF.

The chain is built from TRBV7-9 and TRBJ1-5; a weak D match, TRBD1 (6 bases). The germline V gene encodes CDR1 SEHNR and CDR2 FQNEAQ (reference sequence). V was trimmed by 5 bases and J by 0 bases, leaving 14 bases between them. There are 16 residues in the CDR3. The CDR3 loop reads CASSRTDPYSNQPQHF. The CDR3 coding sequence is TGTGCCAGCAGCCGGACAGATCCCTATAGCAATCAGCCCCAGCATTTT.

The sample holds one count of this clone. The chain links TRBV5-6 to TRBJ1-2; D ambiguous. Trimming cost V 4 bases and J 4 bases, with 23 bases left between them. Germline CDR1 and CDR2: SGHDT and YYEEEE. This CDR3 contains 17 residues. CDR3 nucleotides: TGTGCCAGCAGCCCGCGTTCCGCGGGGTATTTCGTCTATGGCTACACCTTC. As protein: CASSPRSAGYFVYGYTF.

CDR3 sequence reads: CASSQELTRGIDTQYF. The CDR3, as DNA: TGTGCCAGCAGCCAAGAGTTGACCAGGGGGATAGATACGCAGTATTTT. V and J are TRBV4-2 and TRBJ2-3; the match to TRBD1 covers 7 bases. Trimming removed 0 bases from V and 5 bases from J; junction bases left unmatched: 8. CDR3 length equals 16 residues. CDR1 and CDR2 from the germline V gene are LGHNA and YNFKEQ.

The chain carries TRBV12-2 and TRBJ1-5; the D call TRBD1 from the table was never checked on the DNA. TRBV12-2 corresponds to a pseudogene. This CDR3 region has 19 residues. The CDR3 bases are TGTGCAAGTCGCTTATCAACCGGGACAGGGGCTTATAGCAATCAGCCCCAGCATTTT. Amino acid sequence: CASRLSTGTGAYSNQPQHF.

V and J are TRBV5-6 and TRBJ1-1, with 10 bases fitting TRBD1. The length of the CDR3 is 14 residues. CDR1 is SGHDT and CDR2 is YYEEEE in the germline V gene. Losses at the gene ends were 0 bases for V and 7 bases for J; bases not matched to a gene: 3. DNA for the CDR3: TGTGCCAGCAGCTTGGGACAGGGGGCTTTTGAAGCTTTCTTT. It translates to CASSLGQGAFEAFF.

In its sample, this clone was seen once. This chain connects TRBV12-5 to TRBJ1-2; 7 bases match TRBD1. Germline V gene lookup returns CDR1 LGHNT and CDR2 FRNRAP. This CDR3 comprises 12 residues. After removal of 6 bases from V and 7 bases from J, the junction contained 5 bases not matched to a gene. In DNA form, the CDR3 reads TGTGCTAGTGGCTACGACAGGGTTGGCTACACCTTC. This encodes CASGYDRVGYTF.

V usage is TRBV6-1 and J usage is TRBJ2-5; 7 positions agree with TRBD1. The DNA end lines up better with TRBJ2-7; the J call may be wrong. Germline values: CDR1 MNHNS, CDR2 SASEGT. The CDR3 has 14 residues. CDR3: CASRGTVGIYEQYF. The CDR3 DNA is TGTGCCAGCAGGGGGACAGTTGGGATCTACGAGCAGTACTTC.

The rearrangement joins TRBV2 to TRBJ1-5; a possible D gene is TRBD1 (5 bases). Germline CDR1 and CDR2: SNHLY and FYNNEI. V was trimmed by 6 bases and J by 3 bases, leaving 18 bases between them. CDR3 length: 16 residues. CDR3 DNA: TGTGCCAGCAGCTGGGGACGGCAGACAGACAATCAGCCCCAGCATTTT. It encodes CASSWGRQTDNQPQHF.

The rearrangement uses TRBV27 and TRBJ2-1; TRBD2 aligns across 7 bases. Germline V gene lookup returns CDR1 MNHEY and CDR2 SMNVEV (reference sequence). Trimming took 3 bases from V and 3 from J; bases not matched to a gene: 5. This CDR3 has 15 residues. Here the CDR3 reads CASSFVGGNYNEQFF. The DNA of the CDR3 is TGTGCCAGCAGTTTCGTGGGAGGGAACTACAATGAGCAGTTCTTC.

The V call is TRBV6-6, the J call TRBJ1-1; a weak D match, TRBD1 (6 bases). CDR1 and CDR2 (germline): MNHNY, SVGAGI (reference sequence). V was clipped by 2 bases and J by 4 bases, with 11 bases between them. The CDR3 is 14 residues long. CDR3 coding DNA: TGTGCCAGCAGTTACCCGGGACATGCCACTGAAGCTTTCTTT. Its translation: CASSYPGHATEAFF.

The chain couples TRBV29-1 to TRBJ2-1; maybe TRBD2 (5 bases). The CDR3 has 16 residues. Germline loops: CDR1 SQVTM, CDR2 ANQGSEA. Trimming pared 4 bases from V and 0 bases from J, leaving 16 bases between. The CDR3 is CSVGRASGRSYNEQFF. The CDR3 DNA reads as TGCAGCGTTGGAAGGGCCAGCGGCCGCTCCTACAATGAGCAGTTCTTC.

J is TRBJ1-3 and V is TRBV5-6; D is ambiguous. With 0 bases removed from V and 5 bases from J, the gap between germline ends came to 6 bases. Germline assignment: CDR1 SGHDT and CDR2 YYEEEE. The CDR3 consists of 13 residues. CDR3 amino acids: CASSLEQRNTIYF. The CDR3 nucleotides are TGTGCCAGCAGCTTGGAGCAGCGAAACACCATATATTTT. The variable domain in full, completed from reference TRBV5-6 and TRBJ1-3, reads DAGVTQSPTHLIKTRGQQVTLRCSPKSGHDTVSWYQQALGQGPQFIFQYYEEEERQRGNFPDRFSGHQFPNYSSELNVNALLLGDSALYLCASSLEQRNTIYFGEGSWLTVV.

This clone was recorded only once. The gene calls are TRBV29-1 and TRBJ2-7; possibly TRBD1 for D (7 bases). The V and J ends lost 7 bases and 1 base respectively, with 17 bases between them. The length of the CDR3 is 14 residues. Germline CDR1 SQVTM, CDR2 ANQGSEA. The CDR3 DNA reads as TGCAGCGCCTTAAAGGGGGCGGGATCCTACGAGCAGTACTTC. Translation: CSALKGAGSYEQYF.

The gene calls are TRBV6-6 and TRBJ2-7; the match to TRBD1 covers 9 bases. Per germline, CDR1 MNHNY and CDR2 SVGAGI (reference sequence). This CDR3 contains 16 residues. The V gene end was trimmed by 2 bases and the J gene end by 3 bases; junction bases not matched to a gene: 8. The CDR3 sequence is CASSYGQGLGIYEQYF. The CDR3 coding sequence is TGTGCCAGCAGTTACGGACAGGGGTTAGGAATCTACGAGCAGTACTTC.

The chain is built from TRBV6-5 and TRBJ2-2; no firm D call. This CDR3 spans 11 amino acids. Trimming removed 6 bases at V and 5 bases at J, with 4 bases between. Germline V gene sequence: CDR1 MNHEY, CDR2 SVGAGI. CDR3 residues: CASRETGELFF. In DNA, the CDR3 is TGTGCCAGCAGGGAAACCGGGGAGCTGTTTTTT.

The chain is built from TRBV6-4 and TRBJ2-1; TRBD2 matches at 14 bases. The germline V gene encodes CDR1 MRHNA and CDR2 SNTAGT. CDR3 length equals 19 residues. The junction had 10 bases not matched to a gene; V was cut back by 6 bases and J by 0 bases. CDR3 in DNA: TGTGCCAGCAGCCTACGACTAGCGGGAGGGCCCGACTCCTACAATGAGCAGTTCTTC. Residues: CASSLRLAGGPDSYNEQFF.

The chain links TRBV4-1 to TRBJ1-4; 7 positions agree with TRBD1. The length of the CDR3 is 16 residues. The junction had 3 bases not matched to a gene; V was cut back by 1 base and J by 1 base. From germline, CDR1 is MGHRA and CDR2 YSYEKL. The chain's CDR3 is CASSQGYRGTNEKLFF. The CDR3 nucleotides read TGCGCCAGCAGCCAAGGGTACAGGGGAACTAATGAAAAACTGTTTTTT.

This chain's CDR3 is CASSSRVGRRVEAFF. For the CDR3, the DNA is TGTGCCAGCAGCTCGAGGGTGGGACGGAGGGTAGAGGCTTTCTTT. The chain links TRBV11-2 to TRBJ1-1, with D possibly TRBD1 on 5 matching bases. Germline V gives CDR1 SGHAT, CDR2 FQNNGV. V shed 4 bases and J shed 11 bases, with 23 bases lying between them. The CDR3 sequence is 15 residues long.

The rearrangement links TRBV11-2 to TRBJ2-2, with D uncertain. The CDR3 has 14 amino acids. The V gene's germline CDR1 is SGHAT and CDR2 FQNNGV. Trimming stripped 5 bases from V and 3 bases from J, with 10 bases between. CDR3 nucleotides: TGTGCCAGCAGCCAGAAGCCGGACACCGGGGAGCTGTTTTTT. Translated, it gives CASSQKPDTGELFF.

V is TRBV9 and J is TRBJ1-6, with D possibly matching TRBD1 (5 bases). Looked up from germline, CDR1 is SGDLS and CDR2 is YYNGEE. CDR3 length: 12 amino acids. Between the trimmed V and J ends, which lost 3 bases and 10 bases, there was a span of 8 bases. The CDR3 loop reads CASSAAGSPLHF. In DNA form, the CDR3 reads TGTGCCAGCAGCGCTGCAGGGTCACCCCTCCACTTT.

This clone was picked up a small number of times. The chain links TRBV6-1 to TRBJ2-1, with D perhaps assigned TRBD1 or TRBD2 (6 bases each). The V end lost 6 bases, the J end lost 3 bases, and 12 bases lay between the germline ends. This CDR3 has 14 residues. The germline V gene has CDR1 MNHNS and CDR2 SASEGT. The CDR3 DNA reads TGTGCCAGCAGGGGGGGCGGACGCTACAATGAGCAGTTCTTC. This sequence encodes CASRGGGRYNEQFF.

The V gene is TRBV9, the J gene TRBJ1-5, with 11 bases aligning to TRBD1. CDR1 and CDR2 (germline): SGDLS, YYNGEE. The CDR3 has 15 amino acids. V lost 4 bases and J lost 4; bases outside the gene matches: 4. CDR3 residues: CASSPGTGGNQPQHF. The CDR3, as DNA: TGTGCCAGCAGCCCTGGGACAGGGGGTAATCAGCCCCAGCATTTT.